This passage covers 8 T cell receptor beta chains from one sample sequenced in a study of post-analysis software for immune sequencing data. Whole-study results and caveats: Patients carried four or five TRBV segments more frequently than controls did, and TRBV5-6, TRBV5-1 and TRBV20-1 were among them.

Unique molecular identifiers were carried by the TCR beta cDNA libraries. MiXCR, applied by TCRdb to the PCR reads, yields one record per CDR3 protein. This sample has 740,000 or so distinct CDR3 sequences; around 50% occur once, and the top ten carry approximately 4.5%. Antigens for these TCRs are unknown. Sequencing was carried out using blood. These TCRs come from a girl aged 5 to 17 with multiple sclerosis.

The chain is built from TRBV11-2 and TRBJ2-3; D is ambiguous. V was cut by 3 bases and J by 1 base, with 8 bases left in between. This CDR3 comprises 14 residues. Germline assignment: CDR1 SGHAT and CDR2 FQNNGV. The CDR3 DNA follows: TGTGCCAGCAGCTTTGCGGCAGGCACAGATACGCAGTATTTT. Encoded protein: CASSFAAGTDTQYF.

CDR3 loop: CASSSPRGSETQYF. CDR3 coding DNA: TGTGCCAGCAGCTCCCCGCGGGGGTCGGAGACCCAGTACTTC. J is TRBJ2-5 and V is TRBV11-2, with 7 bases fitting TRBD2. Germline CDR1 reads SGHAT; CDR2 reads FQNNGV. There are 14 residues in the CDR3. V was clipped by 4 bases and J by 5 bases; unmatched bases: 7.

This clonotype was observed a few times. The chain uses TRBV3-1 and TRBJ1-1; D is unclear. The CDR3 is made up of 13 amino acids. V gave up 5 bases and J gave up 1 base, with 8 bases separating them. Germline CDR1 is LGHDT and CDR2 is YNNKEL (reference sequence). CDR3 amino acids: CASSAKWNTEAFF. Here the CDR3 DNA reads TGTGCCAGCAGCGCTAAATGGAACACTGAAGCTTTCTTT.

This clonotype was seen a few times. The chain is built from TRBV20-1 and TRBJ2-4; the match to TRBD1 covers 8 bases. Germline V gene lookup returns CDR1 DFQATT and CDR2 SNEGSKA (reference sequence). V shed 6 bases, J shed 2 bases, and the junction held 12 bases outside the gene matches. The CDR3 spans 16 residues. The CDR3 DNA sequence: TGCAGTGCCGTTACCAGGGGGCGACATACCAAAAACATTCAGTACTTC. Encoded protein: CSAVTRGRHTKNIQYF.

As concerns this clonotype: Lacking the conserved final phenylalanine or tryptophan, this CDR3 likely reflects a read error. CDR3: CSAQRGADEQFC. For the CDR3, the DNA is TGCAGTGCTCAACGCGGGGCGGATGAGCAGTTCTGC. The rearrangement links TRBV20-1 to TRBJ2-1; D is perhaps TRBD2 (6 bases). CDR3 length: 12 amino acids. Trimming took off 5 bases at V and 8 bases at J, with 13 bases between the two ends. CDR1 DFQATT and CDR2 SNEGSKA come from the germline V gene (reference sequence).

The V gene is TRBV5-6, the J gene TRBJ1-4; D is unresolved. Germline CDR1 SGHDT, CDR2 YYEEEE. CDR3 length equals 13 residues. V lost 3 bases to trimming and J lost 6 bases, with 9 bases between them. CDR3 coding DNA: TGTGCCAGCAGCTCCTGGGTGGATGAAAAACTGTTTTTT. It translates to CASSSWVDEKLFF.

The rearrangement links TRBV7-8 to TRBJ2-2, with no clear D. Germline V gives CDR1 SGHVS, CDR2 FQNEAQ. This CDR3 is built from 14 residues. Trimming took 5 bases from V and 1 from J, leaving 8 bases between them. The DNA for the CDR3 is TGTGCCAGCAGCCGGACGGGGAACACCGGGGAGCTGTTTTTT. Its protein product is CASSRTGNTGELFF. The full variable domain, its missing parts supplied by reference TRBV7-8 and TRBJ2-2, is GAGVSQSPRYKVAKRGQDVALRCDPISGHVSLFWYQQALGQGPEFLTYFQNEAQLDKSGLPSDRFFAERPEGSVSTLKIQRTQQEDSAVYLCASSRTGNTGELFFGEGSRLTVL.

This clonotype was recorded a few times. V usage is TRBV10-1 and J usage is TRBJ2-5; 7 bases map to TRBD1. After removal of 8 bases from V and 3 bases from J, the junction contained 6 bases not matched to a gene. Germline V lookup: CDR1 WNHNN, CDR2 SYGVQD (reference sequence). The CDR3 is made up of 13 amino acids. The DNA for the CDR3 is TGCGCCAGCTCGGACAGGCCTAAAGAGACCCAGTACTTC. Its protein product is CASSDRPKETQYF.